This T cell receptor (beta chain) was captured in a study of CD8 T cells in Susac syndrome. CD8+ and CD4+ T cells from blood underwent TCR beta sequencing. This CDR3 comprises 13 residues. In germline, CDR1 is MNHEY, CDR2 SVGAGI. With 3 bases removed from V and 6 bases from J, the gap between germline ends came to 9 bases. cDNA came from approximately 0.5 to 1 ug RNA primed by random hexamers. Via MiXCR, TCRdb re-called the immunoSEQ multiplex PCR reads, giving one row per CDR3 protein. The sample shows roughly 150,000 distinct CDR3 sequences, just under 95% of them seen only once. The TCR sequence derives from a human donor with Susac syndrome. V gene TRBV6-5 combines with J gene TRBJ1-5, with D uncertain. The sequencing input was CD8+ T cells from PBMCs. The CDR3 region has the DNA TGTGCCAGCAGTTATGGGGTGGCTCAGCCCCAGCATTTT. This codes for CASSYGVAQPQHF.